This TCR beta chain is drawn from a study of blood T cell repertoires in COVID-19. About the research overall: From the United States, Italy and Spain came samples of acute and convalescent COVID-19.

TCRdb keeps only in-frame clones here, not all; method: immunoSEQ multiplex PCR. Of hundreds of thousands of clones in the sample, over 70% were seen once. The length of the CDR3 is 15 residues. Germline lookup yields CDR1 SGHVS and CDR2 FQNEAQ. V lost 1 base and J lost 1, with 10 bases in between. The sequenced sample consisted of peripheral blood. V and J are TRBV7-8 and TRBJ1-2; D is unresolved. This sequence originates from a woman aged 45-60 years with COVID-19, enrolled during active disease. The CDR3 sequence is CASSLEPGFNYGYTF. The DNA of the CDR3 is TGTGCCAGCAGCTTAGAACCGGGATTTAACTATGGCTACACCTTC. Supplemented by reference TRBV7-8 and TRBJ1-2, the full variable domain reads GAGVSQSPRYKVAKRGQDVALRCDPISGHVSLFWYQQALGQGPEFLTYFQNEAQLDKSGLPSDRFFAERPEGSVSTLKIQRTQQEDSAVYLCASSLEPGFNYGYTFGSGTRLTVV.